This TCR beta chain was captured by sequencing in a study of blood T cell repertoires in COVID-19. Sequenced by immunoSEQ multiplex PCR; TCRdb stores in-frame clones only, minus some. The sample consists of 35,000 to 50,000 clones, approximately 80% of them appearing once. Germline trimming cut 2 bases from V and 6 bases from J; bases unmatched to any gene: 6. The CDR3 has 15 residues. From germline, CDR1 is WNHNN and CDR2 SYGVQD (reference sequence). V usage is TRBV10-1 and J usage is TRBJ2-1, with TRBD1 matching 8 bases. The origin of this receptor is a man in his forties or fifties with active or convalescent COVID-19. The sequenced sample was peripheral blood. The chain's CDR3 is CASSEDQGAGNEQFF. For the CDR3, the DNA is TGCGCCAGCAGTGAGGATCAGGGGGCAGGCAATGAGCAGTTCTTC.